The present T cell receptor (beta chain) was sequenced within a study of blood T cell repertoires in COVID-19. Study background: Italy, Spain and the United States were the sources of the convalescent and acute COVID-19 samples. In each case, the material was cDNA or gDNA derived from T cells, B-cell-depleted T cells, or PBMCs.

This clone occurred many times. In the authors' workflow: Estimation of nucleated cell counts was performed using reference gene primer amplification. The protocol was immunoSEQ multiplex PCR, while the TCRdb copy is restricted to in-frame clones and leaves out a portion. For V, J and clone size, that table is used; D and trimming come from the DNA. The table records roughly 71,000 clones, 80% of them present only once. The trim removed 6 bases at V and 6 bases at J, leaving 1 base unmatched. Per the germline V gene, CDR1 is ENHRY and CDR2 is SYGVKD. The CDR3 is 13 residues long. The clonotype comes from a man between 65 and 80 years old who had recovered from COVID-19. Sequenced: peripheral blood. The chain recombines TRBV10-3 with TRBJ2-1; 11 bases agree with TRBD2. CDR3 bases: TGTGCCATCAGAGGACTAGCGGGCAATGAGCAGTTCTTC. Amino acids: CAIRGLAGNEQFF.